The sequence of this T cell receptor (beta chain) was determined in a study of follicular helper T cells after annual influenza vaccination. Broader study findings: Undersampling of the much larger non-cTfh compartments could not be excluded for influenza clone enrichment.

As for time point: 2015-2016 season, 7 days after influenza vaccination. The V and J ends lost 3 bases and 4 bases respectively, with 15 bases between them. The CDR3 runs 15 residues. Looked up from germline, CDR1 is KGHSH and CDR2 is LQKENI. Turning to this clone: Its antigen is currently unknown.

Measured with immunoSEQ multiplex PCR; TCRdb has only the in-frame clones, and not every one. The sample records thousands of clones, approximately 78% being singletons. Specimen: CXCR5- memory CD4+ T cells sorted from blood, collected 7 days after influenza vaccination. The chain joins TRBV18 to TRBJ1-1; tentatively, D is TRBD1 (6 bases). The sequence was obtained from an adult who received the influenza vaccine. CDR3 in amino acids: CASSPFTGIGTEAFF. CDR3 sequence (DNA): TGTGCCAGCTCACCCTTTACAGGGATCGGCACTGAAGCTTTCTTT.